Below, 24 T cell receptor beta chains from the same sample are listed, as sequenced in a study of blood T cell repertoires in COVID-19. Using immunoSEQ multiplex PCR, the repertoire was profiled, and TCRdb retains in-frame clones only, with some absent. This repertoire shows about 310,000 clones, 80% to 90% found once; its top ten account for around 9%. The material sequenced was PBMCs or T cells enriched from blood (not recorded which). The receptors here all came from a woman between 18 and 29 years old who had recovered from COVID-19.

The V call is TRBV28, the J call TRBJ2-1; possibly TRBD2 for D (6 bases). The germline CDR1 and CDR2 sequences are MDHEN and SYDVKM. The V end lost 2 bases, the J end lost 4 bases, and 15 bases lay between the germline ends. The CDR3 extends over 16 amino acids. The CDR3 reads CASSLRSWRGYNEQFF. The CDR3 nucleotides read TGTGCCAGCAGTTTAAGATCCTGGCGGGGATACAATGAGCAGTTCTTC.

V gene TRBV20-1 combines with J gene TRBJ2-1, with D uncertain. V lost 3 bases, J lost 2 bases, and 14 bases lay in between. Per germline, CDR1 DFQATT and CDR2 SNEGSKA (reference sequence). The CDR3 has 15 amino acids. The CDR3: CSASPVRSPYNEQFF. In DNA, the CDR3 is TGCAGTGCTAGTCCCGTACGGAGTCCCTACAATGAGCAGTTCTTC.

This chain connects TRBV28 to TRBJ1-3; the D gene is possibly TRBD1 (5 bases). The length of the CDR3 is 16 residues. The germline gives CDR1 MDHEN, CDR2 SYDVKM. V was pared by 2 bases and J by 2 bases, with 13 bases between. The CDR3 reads CASSLTGRQTGNTIYF. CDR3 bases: TGTGCCAGCAGTTTAACCGGGAGACAGACTGGAAACACCATATATTTT.

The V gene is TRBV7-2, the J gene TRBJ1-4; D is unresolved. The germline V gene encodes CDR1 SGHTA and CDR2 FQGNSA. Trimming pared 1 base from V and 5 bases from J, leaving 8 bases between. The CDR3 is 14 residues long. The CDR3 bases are TGTGCCAGCAGCTTAGGATCTATAAATGAAAAACTGTTTTTT. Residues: CASSLGSINEKLFF.

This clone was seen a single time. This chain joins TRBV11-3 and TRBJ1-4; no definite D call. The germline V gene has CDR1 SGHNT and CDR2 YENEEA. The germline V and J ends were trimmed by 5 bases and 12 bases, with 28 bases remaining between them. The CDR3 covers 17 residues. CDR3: CASSRKQTLSRFHQLFF. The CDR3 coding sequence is TGTGCCAGCAGCCGCAAACAGACGCTATCTCGATTCCATCAACTGTTTTTT.

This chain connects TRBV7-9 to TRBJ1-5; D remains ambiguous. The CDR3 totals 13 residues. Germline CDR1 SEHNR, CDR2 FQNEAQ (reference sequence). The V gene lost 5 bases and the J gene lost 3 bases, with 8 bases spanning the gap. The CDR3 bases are TGTGCCAGCAGCCGGGAAGTCAATCAGCCCCAGCATTTT. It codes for CASSREVNQPQHF.

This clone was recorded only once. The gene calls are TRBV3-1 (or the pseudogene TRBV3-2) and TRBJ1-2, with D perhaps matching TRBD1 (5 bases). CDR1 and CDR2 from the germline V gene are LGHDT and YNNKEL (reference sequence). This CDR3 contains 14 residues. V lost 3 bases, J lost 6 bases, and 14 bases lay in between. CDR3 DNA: TGTGCCAGCAGCCAGCAGGGAATCCCGGATGGCTACACCTTC. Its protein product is CASSQQGIPDGYTF.

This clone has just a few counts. The CDR3 DNA reads as TGTGCCAGTAGTACTAGGGGGACAGGGGGCCGCACTGAAGCTTTCTTT. Translating gives CASSTRGTGGRTEAFF. The J gene is TRBJ1-1, the V gene TRBV19, with 12 bases identical to TRBD1. The length of the CDR3 is 16 residues. CDR1 LNHDA and CDR2 SQIVND come from the germline V gene (reference sequence). The junction had 7 bases not matched to a gene; V was cut back by 4 bases and J by 4 bases.

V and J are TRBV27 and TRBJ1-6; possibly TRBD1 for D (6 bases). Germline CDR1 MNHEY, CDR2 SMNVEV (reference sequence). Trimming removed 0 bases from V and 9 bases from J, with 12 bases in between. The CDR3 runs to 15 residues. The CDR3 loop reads CASSLSEGVRSPLHF. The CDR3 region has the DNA TGTGCCAGCAGTTTATCAGAGGGGGTACGTTCACCCCTCCACTTT.

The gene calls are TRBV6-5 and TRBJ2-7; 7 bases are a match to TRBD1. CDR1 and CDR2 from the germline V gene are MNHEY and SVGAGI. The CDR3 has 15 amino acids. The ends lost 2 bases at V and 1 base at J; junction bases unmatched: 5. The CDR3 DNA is TGTGCCAGCAGTTACCTCGGACAGGTGTCCTACGAGCAGTACTTC. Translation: CASSYLGQVSYEQYF.

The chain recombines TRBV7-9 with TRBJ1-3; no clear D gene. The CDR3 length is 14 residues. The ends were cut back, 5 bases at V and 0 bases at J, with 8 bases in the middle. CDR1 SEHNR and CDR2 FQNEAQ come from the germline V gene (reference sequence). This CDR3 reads CASSPGFSGNTIYF. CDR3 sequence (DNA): TGTGCCAGCAGCCCGGGGTTCTCTGGAAACACCATATATTTT.

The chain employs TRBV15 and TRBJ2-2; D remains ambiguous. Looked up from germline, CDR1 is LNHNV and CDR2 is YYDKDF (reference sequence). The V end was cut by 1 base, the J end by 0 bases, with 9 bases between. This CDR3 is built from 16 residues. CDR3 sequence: CATSRGPPANTGELFF. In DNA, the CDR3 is TGTGCCACCAGCAGAGGCCCTCCAGCGAACACCGGGGAGCTGTTTTTT.

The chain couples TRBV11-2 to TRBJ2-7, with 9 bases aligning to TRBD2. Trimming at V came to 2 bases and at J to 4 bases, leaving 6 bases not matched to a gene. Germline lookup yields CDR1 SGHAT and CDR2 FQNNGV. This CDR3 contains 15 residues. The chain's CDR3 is CASSLLAGNVYEQYF. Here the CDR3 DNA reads TGTGCCAGCAGCTTACTAGCGGGGAATGTGTACGAGCAGTACTTC.

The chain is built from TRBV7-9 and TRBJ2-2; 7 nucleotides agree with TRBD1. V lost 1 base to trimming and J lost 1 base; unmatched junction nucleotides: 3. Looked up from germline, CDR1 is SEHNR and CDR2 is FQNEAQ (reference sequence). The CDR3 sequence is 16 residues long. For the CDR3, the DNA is TGTGCCAGCAGCTTAGAAAGGACAGGGAACACCGGGGAGCTGTTTTTT. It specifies CASSLERTGNTGELFF.

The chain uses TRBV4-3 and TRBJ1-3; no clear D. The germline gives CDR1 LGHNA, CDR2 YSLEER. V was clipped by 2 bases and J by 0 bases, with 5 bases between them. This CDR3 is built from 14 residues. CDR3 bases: TGCGCCAGCAGCCAAACAGACTCTGGAAACACCATATATTTT. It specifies CASSQTDSGNTIYF.

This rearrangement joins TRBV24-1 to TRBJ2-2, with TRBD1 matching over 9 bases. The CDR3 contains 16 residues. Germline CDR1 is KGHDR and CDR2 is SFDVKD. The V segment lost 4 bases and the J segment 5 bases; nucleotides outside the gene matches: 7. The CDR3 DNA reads TGTGCCACCAGTGAAACCTGGACAGGGGCTACCGGGGAGCTGTTTTTT. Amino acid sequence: CATSETWTGATGELFF.

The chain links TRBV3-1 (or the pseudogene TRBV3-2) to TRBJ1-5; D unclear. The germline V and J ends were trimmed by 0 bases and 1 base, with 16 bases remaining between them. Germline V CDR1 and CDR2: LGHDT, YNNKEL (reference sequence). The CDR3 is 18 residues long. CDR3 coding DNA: TGTGCCAGCAGCCAAGATTTCCGGGGAGAGAGGAGCAATCAGCCCCAGCATTTT. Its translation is CASSQDFRGERSNQPQHF.

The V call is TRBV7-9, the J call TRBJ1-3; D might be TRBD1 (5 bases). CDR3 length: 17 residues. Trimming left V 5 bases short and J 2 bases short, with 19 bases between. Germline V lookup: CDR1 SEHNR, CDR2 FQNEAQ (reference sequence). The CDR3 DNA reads TGTGCCAGCAGCCCCATAGGGCGGGGGGTTACTGGAAACACCATATATTTT. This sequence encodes CASSPIGRGVTGNTIYF.

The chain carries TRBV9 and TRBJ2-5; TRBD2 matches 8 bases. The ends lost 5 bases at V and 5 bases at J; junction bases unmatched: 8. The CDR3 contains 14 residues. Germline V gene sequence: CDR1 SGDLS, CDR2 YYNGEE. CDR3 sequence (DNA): TGTGCCAGCAGTCAAGCGGGGGCCCAGGAGACCCAGTACTTC. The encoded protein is CASSQAGAQETQYF.

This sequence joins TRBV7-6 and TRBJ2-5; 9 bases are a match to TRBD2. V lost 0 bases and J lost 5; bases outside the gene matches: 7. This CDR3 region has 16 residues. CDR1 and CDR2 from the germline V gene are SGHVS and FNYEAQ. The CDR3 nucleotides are TGTGCCAGCAGCTTAGCGCTAGCGGGGCGAGGGGAGACCCAGTACTTC. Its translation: CASSLALAGRGETQYF.

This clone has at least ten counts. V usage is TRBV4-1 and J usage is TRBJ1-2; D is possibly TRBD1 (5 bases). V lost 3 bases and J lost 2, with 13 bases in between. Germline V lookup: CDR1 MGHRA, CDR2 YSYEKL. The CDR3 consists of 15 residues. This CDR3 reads CASSQGPKGNYGYTF. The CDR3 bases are TGCGCCAGCAGCCAGGGGCCCAAGGGAAACTATGGCTACACCTTC.

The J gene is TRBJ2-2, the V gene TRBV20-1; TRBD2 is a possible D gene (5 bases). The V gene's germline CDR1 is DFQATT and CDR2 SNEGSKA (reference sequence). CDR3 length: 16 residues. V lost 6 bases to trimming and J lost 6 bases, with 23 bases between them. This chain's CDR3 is CSASTERRRAAGELFF. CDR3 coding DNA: TGCAGTGCCAGTACAGAACGGCGGCGAGCGGCCGGGGAGCTGTTTTTT.

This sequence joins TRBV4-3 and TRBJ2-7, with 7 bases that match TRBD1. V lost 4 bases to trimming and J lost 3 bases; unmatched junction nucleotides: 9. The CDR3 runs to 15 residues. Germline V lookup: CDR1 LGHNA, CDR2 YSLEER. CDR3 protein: CASSRSGTELYEQYF. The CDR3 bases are TGCGCCAGCAGCCGATCCGGGACAGAACTCTACGAGCAGTACTTC.

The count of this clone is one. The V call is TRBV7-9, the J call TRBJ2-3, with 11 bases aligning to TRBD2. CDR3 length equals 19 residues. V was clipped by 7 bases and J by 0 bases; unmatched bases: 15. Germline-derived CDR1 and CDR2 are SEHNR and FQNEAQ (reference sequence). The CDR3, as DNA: TGTGCCAGCACCTCCTATAGGCTAGCGGGAGGAGCGAGCACAGATACGCAGTATTTT. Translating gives CASTSYRLAGGASTDTQYF.